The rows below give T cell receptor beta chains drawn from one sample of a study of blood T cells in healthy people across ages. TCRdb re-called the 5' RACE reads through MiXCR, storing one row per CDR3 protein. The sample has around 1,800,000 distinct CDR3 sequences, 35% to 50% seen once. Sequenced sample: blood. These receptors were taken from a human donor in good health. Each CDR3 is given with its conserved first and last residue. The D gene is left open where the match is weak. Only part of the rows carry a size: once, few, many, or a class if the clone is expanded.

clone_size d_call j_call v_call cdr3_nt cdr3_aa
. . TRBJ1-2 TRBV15 TGTGCCACCAGCAGAGATCGGTCGGATCTCTATGGCTACACCTTC CATSRDRSDLYGYTF
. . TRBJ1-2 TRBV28 TGTGCCAGCAGTTTACAGGGGTCCGGCTATGGCTACACCTTC CASSLQGSGYGYTF
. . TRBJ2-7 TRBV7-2 TGTGCCAGCAGCACAAGCCCAGGCTTCTACGAGCAGTACTTC CASSTSPGFYEQYF
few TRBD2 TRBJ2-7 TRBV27 TGTGCCAGCAGTCCCTATAGCGGGGGGGCGTACGAGCAGTACTTC CASSPYSGGAYEQYF
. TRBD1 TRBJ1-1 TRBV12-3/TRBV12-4 TGTGCCAGCAGTTCCCCGACAGGGATCACTGAAGCTTTCTTT CASSSPTGITEAFF
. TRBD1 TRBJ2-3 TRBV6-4 TGTGCCAGCAGTGGGCCTCCGGGACAGGGTCCCGATACGCAGTATTTT CASSGPPGQGPDTQYF
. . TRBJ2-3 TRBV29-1 TGCAGCGTTGAAATGGGCGTAGATACGCAGTATTTT CSVEMGVDTQYF
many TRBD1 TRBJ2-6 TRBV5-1 TGTGCCAGCAGTTCAGGGGGCGCTGGGGCCAACGTCCTGACTTTC CASSSGGAGANVLTF
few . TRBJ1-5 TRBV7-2 TGTGCCAGCAGCTTCAACGGGCCCTATCAGCCCCAGCATTTT CASSFNGPYQPQHF
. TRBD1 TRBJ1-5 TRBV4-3 TGCGCCAGCAGCCAGGATAACAGGGGAGGGGGCCAGCCCCAGCATTTT CASSQDNRGGGQPQHF
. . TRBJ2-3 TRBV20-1 TGCAGTGCTAGACCGGAGTTAGAGGGGAGCACAGATACGCAGTATTTT CSARPELEGSTDTQYF
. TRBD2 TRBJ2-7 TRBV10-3 TGTGCCATCAGTGATGGGACTAGCGGACTCCTTTCCGAGCAGTACTTC CAISDGTSGLLSEQYF
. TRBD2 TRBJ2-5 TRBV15 TGTGCCACCAGCAGAGCTACTAGCGGGGGGGCCTCGGAGACCCAGTACTTC CATSRATSGGASETQYF
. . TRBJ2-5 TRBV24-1 TGTGCCGCCAGTCTTGCAGGGAGGGAGACCCAGTACTTC CAASLAGRETQYF
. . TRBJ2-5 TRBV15 TGTGCCACCAGCGGACGGGTTCTCCAAGAGACCCAGTACTTC CATSGRVLQETQYF
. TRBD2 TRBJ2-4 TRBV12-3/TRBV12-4 TGTGCCCGCAGCCGATACATCACTAGCGGGGGGGCCTTGGTCAAAAACATTCAGTACTTC CARSRYITSGGALVKNIQYF
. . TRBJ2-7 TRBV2 TGTGCCAGCCAGGGACTCGACTTGGGGGAGCAGTACTTC CASQGLDLGEQYF
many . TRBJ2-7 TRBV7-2 TGTGCCAGCAGGGAGACAGGAACTGGCCACTACGAGCAGTACTTC CASRETGTGHYEQYF
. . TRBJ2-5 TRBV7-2 TGTGCCAGCAGCTTTTGGTGGGGGGACGGTGAGACCCAGTACTTC CASSFWWGDGETQYF
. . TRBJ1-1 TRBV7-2 TGTGCCAGCAGCTCCCCCAACCGGGTCACTGAAGCTTTCTTT CASSSPNRVTEAFF
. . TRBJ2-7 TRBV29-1 TGCAGCGTCCTTGGACAGCCCTACGAGCAGTACTTC CSVLGQPYEQYF
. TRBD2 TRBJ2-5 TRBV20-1 TGCAGTGCTAGAGCGAGCGGGGGGGCCGGTTCTAAGACCCAGTACTTC CSARASGGAGSKTQYF
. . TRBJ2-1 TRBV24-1 TGTGCCACCAGTGCTACGGGACCCTTCAATGAGCAGTTCTTC CATSATGPFNEQFF
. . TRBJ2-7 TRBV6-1 TGTGCCAGCAGTGCCGGCGGATGGGGCTCCGAGCAGTACTTC CASSAGGWGSEQYF
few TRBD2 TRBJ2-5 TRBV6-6 TGTGCCAGCAGTTACTCCCTAGCGGGGGTACAAGAGACCCAGTACTTC CASSYSLAGVQETQYF
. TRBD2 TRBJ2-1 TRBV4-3 TGCGCCAGCAGCCAGTACTTAACGCTTAGCGGGGACTACAACGAGCAGTTCTTC CASSQYLTLSGDYNEQFF
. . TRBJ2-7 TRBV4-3 TGCGCCAGCAGCCAAGATAAGCAGGGTATCTACGAGCAGTACTTC CASSQDKQGIYEQYF
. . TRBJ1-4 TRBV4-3 TGCGCCAGCAGCCTAGTAGAATGGGCAACTAATGAAAAACTGTTTTTT CASSLVEWATNEKLFF
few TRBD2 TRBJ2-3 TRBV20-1 TGCAGTGCTAGAGACCATAGCGGGGGGGTGGAAGATACGCAGTATTTT CSARDHSGGVEDTQYF
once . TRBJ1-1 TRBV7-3 TGTGCCAGCAGCTTAAGTGGTAGGGGGGGTGGTGAAGCTTTCTTT CASSLSGRGGGEAFF
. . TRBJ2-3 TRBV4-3 TGCGCCAGCAGCCCTCATGGGGGGCCACACAGCGCAGATACGCAGTATTTT CASSPHGGPHSADTQYF
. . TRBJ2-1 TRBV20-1 TGCAGTGCTCGACAGACAAACAATGAGCAGTTCTTC CSARQTNNEQFF
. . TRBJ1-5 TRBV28 TGTGCCAGCAGTTCATATTTGAGGGACCGGGCGGGAAACCAGCATTTT CASSSYLRDRAGNQHF
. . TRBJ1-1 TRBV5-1 TGCGCCAGCAGCCCCGGAGATTTCGGAGCTGAAGCTTTCTTT CASSPGDFGAEAFF
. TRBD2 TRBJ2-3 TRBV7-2 TGTGCCAGCAGCGCCGGATGGCCTAGCGGGGGGGATACGCAGTATTTT CASSAGWPSGGDTQYF
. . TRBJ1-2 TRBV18 TGTGCCAGCTCACCACTTGGAGACAGGCCGGATGGCTACACCTTC CASSPLGDRPDGYTF
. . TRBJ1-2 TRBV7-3 TGTGCCAGCAGCTTAAGAGGTGACCGTTATGGCTACACCTTC CASSLRGDRYGYTF
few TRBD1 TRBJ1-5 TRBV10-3 TGTGCCATCAGGGGACAGGGTGTCCATCAGCCCCAGCATTTT CAIRGQGVHQPQHF
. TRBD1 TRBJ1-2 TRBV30 TGTGCCTGGGGGACCGGACAGGGTTCCGCAAGCTATGGCTACACCTTC CAWGTGQGSASYGYTF
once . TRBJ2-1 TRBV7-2 TGTGCCAGCAGCCTTGACCCTCGACGTTGCAATGAGCAGTTCTTC CASSLDPRRCNEQFF
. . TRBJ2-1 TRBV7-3 TGTGCCAGCAGCCAGGTAAATGGGGCCTACAATGAGCAGTTCTTC CASSQVNGAYNEQFF
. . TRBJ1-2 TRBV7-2 TGTGCCAGCAGCTTAATGCGATTAGCTAACTATGGCTACACCTTC CASSLMRLANYGYTF
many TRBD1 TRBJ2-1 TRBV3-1 TGTGCCAGCAGCCAAGATCTGACAGGGAAGCAGTTCTTC CASSQDLTGKQFF
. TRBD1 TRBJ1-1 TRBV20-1 TGCAGTGCTAGGTCCACCGGGACAGGGGACGCTGAAGCTTTCTTT CSARSTGTGDAEAFF
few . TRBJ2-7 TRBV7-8 TGTGCCAGCAGCCCACTACTTGAGGGGAAGACAGCCTACGAGCAGTACTTC CASSPLLEGKTAYEQYF
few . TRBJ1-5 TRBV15 TGTGCCACCAGCAGAGAGATCCCGTATACACCCTATAGCAATCAGCCCCAGCATTTT CATSREIPYTPYSNQPQHF
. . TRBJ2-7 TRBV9 TGTGCCAGCAGCGTTCGACCAGGTTTCATCTACGAGCAGTACTTC CASSVRPGFIYEQYF
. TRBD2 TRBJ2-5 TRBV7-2 TGTGCCAGCAGCGCTTACTCTAGCGGGGGCCTCGAGACCCAGTACTTC CASSAYSSGGLETQYF
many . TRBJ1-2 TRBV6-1 TGTGCCAGCAGTGAATTGGTAGGGTCCCACTATGGCTACACCTTC CASSELVGSHYGYTF
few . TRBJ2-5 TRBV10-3 TGTGCCACTGCCACAGTAGGGTTGGGGGAGACCCAGTACTTC CATATVGLGETQYF
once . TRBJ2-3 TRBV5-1 TGCGCCAGCAGCTTGGCCCAGGAAATTGGGATGGATACGCAGTATTTT CASSLAQEIGMDTQYF
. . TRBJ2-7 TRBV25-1 TGTGCCAACAGTGAACTCGACCCATTCTACGAGCAGTACTTC CANSELDPFYEQYF
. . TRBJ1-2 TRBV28 TGTGCCAGCAGTCCTCGGTCCTCGGTCCGCTATGGCTACACCTTC CASSPRSSVRYGYTF
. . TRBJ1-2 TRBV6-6 TGTGCCAGCAGTTCCCTCATAGGGGCTAACTATGGCTACACCTTC CASSSLIGANYGYTF
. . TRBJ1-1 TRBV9 TGTGCCAGCAGCGTAGTGGGGGGCATGAACACTGAAGCTTTCTTT CASSVVGGMNTEAFF